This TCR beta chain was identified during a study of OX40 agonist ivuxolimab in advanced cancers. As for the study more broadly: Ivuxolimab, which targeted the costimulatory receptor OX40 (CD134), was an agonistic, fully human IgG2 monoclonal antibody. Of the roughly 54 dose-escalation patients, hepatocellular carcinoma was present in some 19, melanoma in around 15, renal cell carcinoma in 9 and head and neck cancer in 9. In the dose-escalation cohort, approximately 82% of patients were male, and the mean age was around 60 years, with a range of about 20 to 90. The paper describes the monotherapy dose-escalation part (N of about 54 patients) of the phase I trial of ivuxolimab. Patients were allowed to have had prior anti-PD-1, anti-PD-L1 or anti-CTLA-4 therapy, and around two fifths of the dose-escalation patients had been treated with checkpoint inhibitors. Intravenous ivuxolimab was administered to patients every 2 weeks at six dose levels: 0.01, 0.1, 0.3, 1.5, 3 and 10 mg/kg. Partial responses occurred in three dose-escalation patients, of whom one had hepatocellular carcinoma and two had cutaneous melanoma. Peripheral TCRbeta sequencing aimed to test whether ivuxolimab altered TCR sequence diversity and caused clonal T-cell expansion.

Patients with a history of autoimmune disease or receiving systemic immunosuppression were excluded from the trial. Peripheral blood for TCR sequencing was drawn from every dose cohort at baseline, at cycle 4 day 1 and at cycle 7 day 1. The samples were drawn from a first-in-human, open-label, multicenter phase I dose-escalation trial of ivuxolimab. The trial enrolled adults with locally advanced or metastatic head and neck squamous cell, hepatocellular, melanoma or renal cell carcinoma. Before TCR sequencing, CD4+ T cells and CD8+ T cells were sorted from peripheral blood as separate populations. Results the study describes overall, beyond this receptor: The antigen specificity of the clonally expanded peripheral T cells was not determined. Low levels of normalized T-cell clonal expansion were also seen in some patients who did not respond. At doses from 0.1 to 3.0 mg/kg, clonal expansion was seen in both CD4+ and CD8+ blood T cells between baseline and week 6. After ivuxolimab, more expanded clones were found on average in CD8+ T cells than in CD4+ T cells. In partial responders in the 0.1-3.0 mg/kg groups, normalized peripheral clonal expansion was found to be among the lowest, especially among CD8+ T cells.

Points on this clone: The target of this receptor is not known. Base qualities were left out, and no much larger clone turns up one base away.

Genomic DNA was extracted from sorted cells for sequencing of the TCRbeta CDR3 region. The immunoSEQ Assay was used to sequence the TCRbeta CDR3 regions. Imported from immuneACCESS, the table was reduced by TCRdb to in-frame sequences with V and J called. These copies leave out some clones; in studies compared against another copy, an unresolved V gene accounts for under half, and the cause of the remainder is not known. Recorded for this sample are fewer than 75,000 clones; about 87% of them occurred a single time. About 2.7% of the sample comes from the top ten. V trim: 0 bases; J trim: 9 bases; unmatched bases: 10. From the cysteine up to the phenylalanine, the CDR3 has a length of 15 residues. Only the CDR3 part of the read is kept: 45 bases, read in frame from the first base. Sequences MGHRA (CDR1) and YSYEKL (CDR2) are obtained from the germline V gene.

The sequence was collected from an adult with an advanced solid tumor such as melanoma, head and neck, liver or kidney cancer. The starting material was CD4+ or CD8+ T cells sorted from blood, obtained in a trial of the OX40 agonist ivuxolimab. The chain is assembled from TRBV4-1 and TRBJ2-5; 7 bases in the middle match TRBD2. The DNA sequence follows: TGCGCCAGCAGCCAAGATGGGGGGGGTCCCGGGGCCCAGTACTTC. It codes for CASSQDGGGPGAQYF.